This TCR beta chain was sequenced for a study of CD8 T cells in ankylosing spondylitis. A remark on this clonotype: Its target is not known.

A quantitative 5'-RACE method, one with molecular barcodes, was used to make TCR beta libraries. TCRdb ran MiXCR on the 5' RACE reads and lists one entry per CDR3 protein. This table holds 750,000 to 850,000 distinct CDR3 sequences, 10% to 15% found once. This CDR3 is 13 amino acids long. Germline lookup yields CDR1 SGHDT and CDR2 YYEEEE. V gave up 0 bases and J gave up 5 bases, with 8 bases separating them. Study conclusions and caveats: CD8+ disease-linked clones were present at relatively low frequencies in blood. About 8 highly homologous variants made up a TCR beta motif, and this motif appeared characteristic of ankylosing spondylitis blood. Earlier reports found some motif variants in synovial fluid and blood in reactive arthritis. From matched ankylosing spondylitis synovial fluid, disease-linked clones were reportedly recovered at significantly enriched levels.

The receptor's source is a male donor with ankylosing spondylitis. The sample was blood, either unsorted or a sorted T cell fraction (not recorded which). V and J are TRBV5-6 and TRBJ2-5; D unclear. The CDR3 DNA sequence: TGTGCCAGCAGCTTGGGCCTCGCCGAGACCCAGTACTTC. Protein product: CASSLGLAETQYF. The full variable domain, with the rest looked up from reference TRBV5-6 and TRBJ2-5, is DAGVTQSPTHLIKTRGQQVTLRCSPKSGHDTVSWYQQALGQGPQFIFQYYEEEERQRGNFPDRFSGHQFPNYSSELNVNALLLGDSALYLCASSLGLAETQYFGPGTRLLVL.